The rows below give T cell receptor beta chains drawn from one sample of a study of blood T cell repertoires in COVID-19. Here immunoSEQ multiplex PCR was the method, and the copy in TCRdb shows in-frame clones only, minus some. There are approximately 280,000 clones in the sample; approximately 84% occur only once, and more than 1.1% lies in the top ten. Sequences were obtained from peripheral blood. These receptors were obtained from a human donor with COVID-19, enrolled during active disease. The donor label of this sample is uncertain. Each CDR3 is given without its conserved first and last residue. D genes are given only for firm matches.

V gene: TRBV11-3
D gene: TRBD2
J gene: TRBJ2-3
CDR3 protein: ASSDGGAKGDTQY

V gene: TRBV7-9
D gene: .
J gene: TRBJ1-5
CDR3 protein: ASSLGPGWNQPQH

V gene: TRBV15
D gene: TRBD2
J gene: TRBJ2-1
CDR3 protein: ATSSSISGRAREQF

V gene: TRBV5-1
D gene: TRBD1
J gene: TRBJ1-1
CDR3 protein: ASSLQGMNTEAF

V gene: TRBV9
D gene: .
J gene: TRBJ2-2
CDR3 protein: ASSVVGQNTGELF

V gene: TRBV10-3
D gene: TRBD1
J gene: TRBJ2-7
CDR3 protein: AISESKGQGGGQY

V gene: TRBV5-1
D gene: .
J gene: TRBJ2-3
CDR3 protein: ASSLRQAGGTDTQY

V gene: TRBV28
D gene: .
J gene: TRBJ1-1
CDR3 protein: ASSPQGGGARPAEAF

V gene: TRBV9
D gene: TRBD1
J gene: TRBJ2-2
CDR3 protein: ASRQGAYTGELF

V gene: TRBV10-3
D gene: TRBD1
J gene: TRBJ1-4
CDR3 protein: AISKTGGSEKLF

V gene: TRBV7-8
D gene: .
J gene: TRBJ1-4
CDR3 protein: ASSLSRSGNEKLF

V gene: TRBV6-1
D gene: TRBD2
J gene: TRBJ2-5
CDR3 protein: ASSDVEREWAETQY

V gene: TRBV6-4
D gene: .
J gene: TRBJ2-3
CDR3 protein: ASSDFSVGTDTQY

V gene: TRBV7-2
D gene: TRBD1
J gene: TRBJ2-7
CDR3 protein: ASSIGQGAYEQY

V gene: TRBV14
D gene: TRBD1
J gene: TRBJ2-7
CDR3 protein: ASTPQGRHSYEQY

V gene: TRBV9
D gene: .
J gene: TRBJ1-3
CDR3 protein: ASSVGGHRQTGNTIY

V gene: TRBV16
D gene: TRBD1
J gene: TRBJ1-6
CDR3 protein: ASSQPGQVRPPLH

V gene: TRBV3-1/TRBV3-2
D gene: .
J gene: TRBJ1-5
CDR3 protein: ASSQDRGNQPQH

V gene: TRBV6-1
D gene: TRBD2
J gene: TRBJ2-3
CDR3 protein: ASSESGGTQY

V gene: TRBV3-1/TRBV3-2
D gene: .
J gene: TRBJ2-3
CDR3 protein: ASSLRGVRDTQY

V gene: TRBV15
D gene: .
J gene: TRBJ2-5
CDR3 protein: ATSRNGGETQY

V gene: TRBV5-1
D gene: TRBD2
J gene: TRBJ2-2
CDR3 protein: ASSLIAGANTGELF

V gene: TRBV13
D gene: TRBD1
J gene: TRBJ2-7
CDR3 protein: ASSSRQGYEQY

V gene: TRBV27
D gene: .
J gene: TRBJ2-6
CDR3 protein: ASSLLSRGGVSTGANVLT

V gene: TRBV11-3
D gene: TRBD2
J gene: TRBJ2-5
CDR3 protein: ASSPGTSGIQETQY

V gene: TRBV5-1
D gene: TRBD1
J gene: TRBJ2-7
CDR3 protein: ASSWGTGSEAEQY

V gene: TRBV6-2/TRBV6-3
D gene: TRBD1
J gene: TRBJ1-5
CDR3 protein: ASSYSGGIQPQH

V gene: TRBV5-4
D gene: .
J gene: TRBJ1-1
CDR3 protein: ASSLSWGVNTEAF

V gene: TRBV5-1
D gene: .
J gene: TRBJ1-4
CDR3 protein: ASSFGQQYRATNEKLF

V gene: TRBV19
D gene: .
J gene: TRBJ1-1
CDR3 protein: ASSNPAGRKTEAF

V gene: TRBV6-4
D gene: .
J gene: TRBJ2-3
CDR3 protein: ASSEGDTDTQY

V gene: TRBV27
D gene: TRBD2
J gene: TRBJ2-1
CDR3 protein: ASSLIVTSGYNEQF

V gene: TRBV28
D gene: TRBD2
J gene: TRBJ2-1
CDR3 protein: ASSLFGRAGYNEQF

V gene: TRBV2
D gene: .
J gene: TRBJ2-6
CDR3 protein: ASTLASGANVLT

V gene: TRBV5-1
D gene: .
J gene: TRBJ2-2
CDR3 protein: ASSLAPEYSNTGELF

V gene: TRBV23-1
D gene: TRBD1
J gene: TRBJ1-5
CDR3 protein: ASSQSRQGARSNQPQH

V gene: TRBV27
D gene: TRBD2
J gene: TRBJ2-3
CDR3 protein: ASSLSSPPAGSDTQY

V gene: TRBV4-3
D gene: TRBD2
J gene: TRBJ2-7
CDR3 protein: ASSQEVAGTYEQY

V gene: TRBV13
D gene: TRBD2
J gene: TRBJ2-3
CDR3 protein: ASSQKGWTSKNTDTQY

V gene: TRBV2
D gene: .
J gene: TRBJ2-2
CDR3 protein: ASMTQGHGELF

V gene: TRBV11-2
D gene: .
J gene: TRBJ1-1
CDR3 protein: ASSLGRRDTEAF